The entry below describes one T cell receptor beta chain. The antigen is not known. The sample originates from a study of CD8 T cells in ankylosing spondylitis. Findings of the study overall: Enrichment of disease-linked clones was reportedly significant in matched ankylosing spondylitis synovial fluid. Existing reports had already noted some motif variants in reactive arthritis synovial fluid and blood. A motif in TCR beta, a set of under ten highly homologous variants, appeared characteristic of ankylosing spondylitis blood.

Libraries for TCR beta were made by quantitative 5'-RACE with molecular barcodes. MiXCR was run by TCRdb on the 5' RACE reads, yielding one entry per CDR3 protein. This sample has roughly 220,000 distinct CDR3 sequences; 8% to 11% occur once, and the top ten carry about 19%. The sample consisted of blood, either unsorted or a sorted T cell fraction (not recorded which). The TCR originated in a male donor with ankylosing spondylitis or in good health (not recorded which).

CDR3 sequence: CASSLNSRGMNEQFF. The CDR3, as DNA: TGTGCCAGCAGCTTAAATAGCCGGGGTATGAATGAGCAGTTCTTC. The chain joins TRBV7-2 to TRBJ2-1, with D maybe TRBD2 (5 bases). The CDR3 runs 15 residues. Germline-derived CDR1 and CDR2 are SGHTA and FQGNSA. Trimming pared 2 bases from V and 7 bases from J, leaving 15 bases between.